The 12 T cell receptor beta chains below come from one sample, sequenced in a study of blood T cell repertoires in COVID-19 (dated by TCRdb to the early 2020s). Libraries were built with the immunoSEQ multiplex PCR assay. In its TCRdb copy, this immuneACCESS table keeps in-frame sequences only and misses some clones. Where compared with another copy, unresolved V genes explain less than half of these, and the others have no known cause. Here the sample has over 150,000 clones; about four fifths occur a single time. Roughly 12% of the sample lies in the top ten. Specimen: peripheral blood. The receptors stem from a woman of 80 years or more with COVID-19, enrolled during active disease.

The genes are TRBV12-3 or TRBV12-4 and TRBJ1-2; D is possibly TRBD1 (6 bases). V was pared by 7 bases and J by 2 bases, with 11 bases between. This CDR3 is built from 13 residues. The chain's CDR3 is CASTMTGNYGYTF. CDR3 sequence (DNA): TGTGCCAGCACCATGACAGGAAACTATGGCTACACCTTC.

CDR3 amino acids: CASSMWGQVSNYGYTF. CDR3 DNA sequence: TGTGCCAGTAGTATGTGGGGACAGGTTTCTAACTATGGCTACACCTTC. V usage is TRBV19 and J usage is TRBJ1-2, with 8 bases identical to TRBD1. The germline V gene has CDR1 LNHDA and CDR2 SQIVND (reference sequence). The CDR3 consists of 16 residues. The ends lost 3 bases at V and 0 bases at J; junction bases unmatched: 6.

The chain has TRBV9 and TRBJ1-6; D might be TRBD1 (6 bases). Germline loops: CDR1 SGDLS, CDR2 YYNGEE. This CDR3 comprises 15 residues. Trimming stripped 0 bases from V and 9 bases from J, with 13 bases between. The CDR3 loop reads CASSVGGGVFSPLHF. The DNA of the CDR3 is TGTGCCAGCAGCGTAGGAGGGGGGGTGTTTTCACCCCTCCACTTT.

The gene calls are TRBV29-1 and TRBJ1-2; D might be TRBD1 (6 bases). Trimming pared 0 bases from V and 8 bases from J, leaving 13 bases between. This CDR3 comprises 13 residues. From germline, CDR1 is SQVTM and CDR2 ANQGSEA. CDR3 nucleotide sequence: TGCAGCGTTGAAGACGTGGGGGCAAGAGGCTACACCTTC. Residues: CSVEDVGARGYTF.

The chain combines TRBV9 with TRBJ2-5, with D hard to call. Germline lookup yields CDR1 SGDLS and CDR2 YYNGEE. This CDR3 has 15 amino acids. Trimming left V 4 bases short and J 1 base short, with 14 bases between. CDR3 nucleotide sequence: TGTGCCAGCAGCCCCCATCCTACCGCCCAAGAGACCCAGTACTTC. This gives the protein CASSPHPTAQETQYF.

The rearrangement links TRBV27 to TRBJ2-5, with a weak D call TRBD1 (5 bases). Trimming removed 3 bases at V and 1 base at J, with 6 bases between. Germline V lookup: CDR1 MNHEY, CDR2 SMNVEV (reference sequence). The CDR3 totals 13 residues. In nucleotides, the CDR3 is TGTGCCAGCAGTTTCCAGGGCCAAGAGACCCAGTACTTC. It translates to CASSFQGQETQYF.

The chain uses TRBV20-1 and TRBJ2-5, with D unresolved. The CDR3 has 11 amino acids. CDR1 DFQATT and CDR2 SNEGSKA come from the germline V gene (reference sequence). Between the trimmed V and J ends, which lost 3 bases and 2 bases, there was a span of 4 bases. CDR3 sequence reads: CSASRQETQYF. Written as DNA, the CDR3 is TGCAGTGCTAGTCGGCAAGAGACCCAGTACTTC.

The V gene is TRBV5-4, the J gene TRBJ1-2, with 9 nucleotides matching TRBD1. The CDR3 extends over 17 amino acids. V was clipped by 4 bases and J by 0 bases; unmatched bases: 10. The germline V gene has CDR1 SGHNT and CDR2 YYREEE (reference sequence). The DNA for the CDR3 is TGTGCCAGCAGCATCGGACAGGGGATGCCTACTAACTATGGCTACACCTTC. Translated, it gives CASSIGQGMPTNYGYTF.

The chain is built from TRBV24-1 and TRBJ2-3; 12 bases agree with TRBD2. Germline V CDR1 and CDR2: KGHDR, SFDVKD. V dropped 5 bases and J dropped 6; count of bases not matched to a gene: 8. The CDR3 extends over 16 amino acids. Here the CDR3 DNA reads TGTGCCACCAGTGGCGGACTAGCGGGGAGGTTGGATACGCAGTATTTT. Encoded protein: CATSGGLAGRLDTQYF.

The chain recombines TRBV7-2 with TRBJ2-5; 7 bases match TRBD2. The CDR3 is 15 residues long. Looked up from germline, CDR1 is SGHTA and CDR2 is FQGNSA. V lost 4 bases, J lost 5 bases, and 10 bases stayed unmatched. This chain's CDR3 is CASSSPGRGGETQYF. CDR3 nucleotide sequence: TGTGCCAGCAGCTCACCAGGGAGGGGCGGGGAGACCCAGTACTTC.

Here the CDR3 DNA reads TGTGCCAGCAGTGAAGCGGGCAGGGGGGAAGCTTTCTTT. It encodes CASSEAGRGEAFF. This chain uses TRBV2 with TRBJ1-1; 7 bases agree with TRBD1. This CDR3 contains 13 residues. CDR1 and CDR2 (germline): SNHLY, FYNNEI. The V gene end was trimmed by 0 bases and the J gene end by 8 bases; junction bases not matched to a gene: 3.

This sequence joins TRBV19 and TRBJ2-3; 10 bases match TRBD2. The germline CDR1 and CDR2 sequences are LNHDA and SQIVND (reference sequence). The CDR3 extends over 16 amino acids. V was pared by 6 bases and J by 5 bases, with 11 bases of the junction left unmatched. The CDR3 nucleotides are TGTGCCAGTAGCCCCCGGAGGCTAGCGGGGGAAGATACGCAGTATTTT. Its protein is CASSPRRLAGEDTQYF. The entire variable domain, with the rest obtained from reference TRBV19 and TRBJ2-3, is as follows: DGGITQSPKYLFRKEGQNVTLSCEQNLNHDAMYWYRQDPGQGLRLIYYSQIVNDFQKGDIAEGYSVSREKKESFPLTVTSAQKNPTAFYLCASSPRRLAGEDTQYFGPGTRLTVL.